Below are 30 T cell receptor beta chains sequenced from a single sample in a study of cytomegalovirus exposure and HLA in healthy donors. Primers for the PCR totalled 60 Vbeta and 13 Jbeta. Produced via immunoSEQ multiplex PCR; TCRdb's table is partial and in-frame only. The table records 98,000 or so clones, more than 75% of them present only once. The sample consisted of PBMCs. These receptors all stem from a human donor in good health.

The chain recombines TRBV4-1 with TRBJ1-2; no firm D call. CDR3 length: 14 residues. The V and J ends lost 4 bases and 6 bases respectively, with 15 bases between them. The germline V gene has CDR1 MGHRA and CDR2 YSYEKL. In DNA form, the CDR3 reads TGCGCCAGCAGCCCGATCGGCAGCGCACATGGCTACACCTTC. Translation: CASSPIGSAHGYTF.

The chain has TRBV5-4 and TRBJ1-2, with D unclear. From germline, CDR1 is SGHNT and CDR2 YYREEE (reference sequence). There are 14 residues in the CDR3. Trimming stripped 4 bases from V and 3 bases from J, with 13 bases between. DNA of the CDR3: TGTGCCAGCAGCCCGGAATTAGCCGACTATGGCTACACCTTC. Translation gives CASSPELADYGYTF.

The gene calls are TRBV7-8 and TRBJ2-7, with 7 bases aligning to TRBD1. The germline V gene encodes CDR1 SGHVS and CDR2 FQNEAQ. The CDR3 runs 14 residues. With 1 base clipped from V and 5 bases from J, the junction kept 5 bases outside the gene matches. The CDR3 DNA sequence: TGTGCCAGCAGCTTAGAAACAGGGGTCCACGAGCAGTACTTC. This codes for CASSLETGVHEQYF. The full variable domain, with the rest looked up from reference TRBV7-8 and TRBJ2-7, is GAGVSQSPRYKVAKRGQDVALRCDPISGHVSLFWYQQALGQGPEFLTYFQNEAQLDKSGLPSDRFFAERPEGSVSTLKIQRTQQEDSAVYLCASSLETGVHEQYFGPGTRLTVT.

CDR3 region: CAWISAGGPFAETQYF. The CDR3 DNA reads TGTGCCTGGATATCGGCGGGAGGGCCGTTTGCGGAGACCCAGTACTTC. V and J are TRBV30 and TRBJ2-5; TRBD2 matches at 9 bases. Germline V CDR1 and CDR2: GTSNPN, SVGIG (reference sequence). This CDR3 has 16 residues. With V trimmed by 4 bases and J by 5 bases, 14 bases remained unmatched.

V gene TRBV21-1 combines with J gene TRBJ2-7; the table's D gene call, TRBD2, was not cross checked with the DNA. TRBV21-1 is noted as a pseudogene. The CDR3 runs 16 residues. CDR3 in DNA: TGTGCCAGCAGCAAGGATTGGACTAGCGGGTCCTACGAGCAGTACTTC. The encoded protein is CASSKDWTSGSYEQYF.

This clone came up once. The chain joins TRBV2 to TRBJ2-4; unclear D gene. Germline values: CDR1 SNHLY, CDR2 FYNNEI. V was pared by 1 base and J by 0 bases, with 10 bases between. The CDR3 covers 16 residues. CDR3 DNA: TGTGCCAGCAGTGAAGAGTACCTACTAGCCAAAAACATTCAGTACTTC. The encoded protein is CASSEEYLLAKNIQYF.

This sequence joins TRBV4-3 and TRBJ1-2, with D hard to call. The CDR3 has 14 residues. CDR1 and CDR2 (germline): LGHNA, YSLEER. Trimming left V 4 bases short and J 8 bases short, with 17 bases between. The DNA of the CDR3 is TGCGCCAGCAGCCCAGCGGTGGGCAGCCACGGCTACACCTTC. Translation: CASSPAVGSHGYTF.

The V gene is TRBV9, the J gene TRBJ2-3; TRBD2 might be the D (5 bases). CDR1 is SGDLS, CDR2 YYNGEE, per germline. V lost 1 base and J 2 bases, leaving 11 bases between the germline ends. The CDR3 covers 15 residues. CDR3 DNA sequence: TGTGCCAGCAGCGTAACGGGATGGGTCACAGATACGCAGTATTTT. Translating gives CASSVTGWVTDTQYF.

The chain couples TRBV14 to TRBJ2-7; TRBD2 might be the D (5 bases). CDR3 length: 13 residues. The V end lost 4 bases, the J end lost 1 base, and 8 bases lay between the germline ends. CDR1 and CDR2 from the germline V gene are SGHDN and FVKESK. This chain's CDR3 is CASSRSGSYEQYF. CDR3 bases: TGTGCCAGCAGCCGGAGCGGATCCTACGAGCAGTACTTC.

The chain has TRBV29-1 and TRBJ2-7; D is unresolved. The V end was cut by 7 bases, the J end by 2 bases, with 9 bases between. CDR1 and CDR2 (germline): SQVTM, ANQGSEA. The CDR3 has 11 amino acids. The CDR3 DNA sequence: TGCAGCGCCCTCCAGACCTACGAGCAGTACTTC. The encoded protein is CSALQTYEQYF.

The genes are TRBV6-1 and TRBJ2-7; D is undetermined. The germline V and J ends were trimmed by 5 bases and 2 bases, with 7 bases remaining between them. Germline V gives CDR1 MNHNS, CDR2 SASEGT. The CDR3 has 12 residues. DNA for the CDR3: TGTGCCAGCAGTCTCTCCCCCTACGAGCAGTACTTC. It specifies CASSLSPYEQYF.

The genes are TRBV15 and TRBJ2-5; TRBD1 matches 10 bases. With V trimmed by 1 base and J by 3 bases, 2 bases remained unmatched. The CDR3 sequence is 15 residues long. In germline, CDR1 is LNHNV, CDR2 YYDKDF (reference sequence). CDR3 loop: CATSRAGTGEETQYF. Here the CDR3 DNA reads TGTGCCACCAGCAGAGCCGGGACAGGGGAAGAGACCCAGTACTTC.

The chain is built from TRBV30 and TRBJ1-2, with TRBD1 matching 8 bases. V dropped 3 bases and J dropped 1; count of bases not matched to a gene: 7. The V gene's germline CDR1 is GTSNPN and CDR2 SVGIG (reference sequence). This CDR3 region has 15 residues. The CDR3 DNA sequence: TGTGCCTGGAGGGGAATCAGGGGGCTTAACTATGGCTACACCTTC. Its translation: CAWRGIRGLNYGYTF.

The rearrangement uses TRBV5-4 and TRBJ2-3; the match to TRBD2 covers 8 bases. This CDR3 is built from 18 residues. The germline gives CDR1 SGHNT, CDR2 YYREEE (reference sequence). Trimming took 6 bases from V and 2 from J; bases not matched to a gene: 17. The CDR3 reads CASNRFSGVGGSTDTQYF. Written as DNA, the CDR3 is TGTGCCAGCAACAGATTTAGCGGGGTGGGAGGGTCCACAGATACGCAGTATTTT.

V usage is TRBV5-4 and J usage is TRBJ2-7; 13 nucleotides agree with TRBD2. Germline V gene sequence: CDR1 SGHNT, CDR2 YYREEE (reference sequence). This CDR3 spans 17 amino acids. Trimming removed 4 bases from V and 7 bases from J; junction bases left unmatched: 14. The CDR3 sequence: CASSISSGLAGQREQYF. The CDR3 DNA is TGTGCCAGCAGCATATCATCGGGACTAGCGGGACAAAGAGAGCAGTACTTC.

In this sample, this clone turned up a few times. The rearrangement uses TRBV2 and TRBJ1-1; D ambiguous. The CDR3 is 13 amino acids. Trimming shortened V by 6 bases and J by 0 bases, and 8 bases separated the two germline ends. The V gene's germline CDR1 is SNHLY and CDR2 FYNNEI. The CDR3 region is CASRPGMNTEAFF. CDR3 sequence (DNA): TGTGCCAGCAGACCCGGGATGAACACTGAAGCTTTCTTT.

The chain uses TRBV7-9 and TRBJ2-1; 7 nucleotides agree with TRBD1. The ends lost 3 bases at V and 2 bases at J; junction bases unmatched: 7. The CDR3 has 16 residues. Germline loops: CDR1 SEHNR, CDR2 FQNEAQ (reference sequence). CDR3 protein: CASSFNGQGAYNEQFF. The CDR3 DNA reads TGTGCCAGCAGCTTTAACGGGCAGGGGGCCTACAATGAGCAGTTCTTC.

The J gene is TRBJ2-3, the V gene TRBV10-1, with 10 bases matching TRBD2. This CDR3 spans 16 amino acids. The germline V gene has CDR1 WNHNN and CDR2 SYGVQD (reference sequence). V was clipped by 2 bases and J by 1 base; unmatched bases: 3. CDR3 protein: CASSEVGTSGTDTQYF. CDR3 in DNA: TGCGCCAGCAGTGAGGTCGGGACTAGCGGCACAGATACGCAGTATTTT.

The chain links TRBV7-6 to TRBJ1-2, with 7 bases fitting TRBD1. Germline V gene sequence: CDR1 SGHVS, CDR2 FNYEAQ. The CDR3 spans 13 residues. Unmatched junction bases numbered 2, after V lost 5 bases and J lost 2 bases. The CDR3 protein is CASSPGQNYGYTF. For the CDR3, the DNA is TGTGCCAGCAGCCCGGGACAGAACTATGGCTACACCTTC.

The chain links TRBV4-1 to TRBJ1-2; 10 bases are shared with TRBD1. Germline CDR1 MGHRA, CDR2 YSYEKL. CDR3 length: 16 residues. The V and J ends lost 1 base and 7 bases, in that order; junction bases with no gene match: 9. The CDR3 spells CASSQVGQGSRGGYTF. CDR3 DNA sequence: TGCGCCAGCAGCCAAGTGGGACAGGGGAGTAGGGGTGGCTACACCTTC.

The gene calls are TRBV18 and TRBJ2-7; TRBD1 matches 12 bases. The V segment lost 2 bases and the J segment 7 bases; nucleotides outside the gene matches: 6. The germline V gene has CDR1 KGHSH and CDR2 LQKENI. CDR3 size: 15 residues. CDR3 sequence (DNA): TGTGCCAGCTCACCAGGGGGACAGGGGGCGCGGGAGCAGTACTTC. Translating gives CASSPGGQGAREQYF.

The DNA for the CDR3 is TGCAGCGTTGGCGGTAGGGGCCGCGGTCACTATGGCTACACCTTC. Translating gives CSVGGRGRGHYGYTF. The genes are TRBV29-1 and TRBJ1-2, with TRBD1 as a possible D gene (5 bases). The germline CDR1 and CDR2 sequences are SQVTM and ANQGSEA. Trimming cost V 4 bases and J 3 bases, with 18 bases left between them. CDR3 length: 15 residues.

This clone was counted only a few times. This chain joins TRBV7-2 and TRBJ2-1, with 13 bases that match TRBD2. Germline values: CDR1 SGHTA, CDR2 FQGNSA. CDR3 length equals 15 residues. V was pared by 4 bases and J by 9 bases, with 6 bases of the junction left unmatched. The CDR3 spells CASSWTSGSRGEQFF. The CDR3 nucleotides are TGTGCCAGCAGCTGGACTAGCGGGAGCAGGGGTGAGCAGTTCTTC.

The CDR3 loop reads CASSLAQSGLRLNFNTEAFF. CDR3 DNA sequence: TGCGCCAGCAGCTTGGCCCAATCCGGGTTGCGATTAAACTTTAACACTGAAGCTTTCTTT. This chain links TRBV5-1 with TRBJ1-1; no definite D call. Germline values: CDR1 SGHRS, CDR2 YFSETQ. Trimming removed 0 bases at V and 2 bases at J, with 26 bases between. The CDR3 consists of 20 residues.

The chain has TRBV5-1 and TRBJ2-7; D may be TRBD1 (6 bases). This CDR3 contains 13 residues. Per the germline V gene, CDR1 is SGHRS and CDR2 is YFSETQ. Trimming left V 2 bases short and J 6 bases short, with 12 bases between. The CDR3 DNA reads TGCGCCAGCAGCTTAACAGGGCCCAGCGAGCAGTACTTC. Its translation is CASSLTGPSEQYF.

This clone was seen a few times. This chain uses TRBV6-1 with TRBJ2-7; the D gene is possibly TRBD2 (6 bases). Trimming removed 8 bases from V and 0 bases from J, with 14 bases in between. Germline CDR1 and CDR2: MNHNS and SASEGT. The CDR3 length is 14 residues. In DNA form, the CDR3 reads TGTGCCAGCGGCCGGGACTTTAGCTCCTACGAGCAGTACTTC. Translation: CASGRDFSSYEQYF.

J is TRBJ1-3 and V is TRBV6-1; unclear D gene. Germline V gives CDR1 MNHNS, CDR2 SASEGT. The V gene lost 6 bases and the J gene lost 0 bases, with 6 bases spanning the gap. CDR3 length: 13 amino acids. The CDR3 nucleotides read TGTGCCAGCAGCCAGATCTCTGGAAACACCATATATTTT. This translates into CASSQISGNTIYF.

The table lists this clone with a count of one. The CDR3 loop reads CASSSRESGNTIYF. CDR3 sequence (DNA): TGTGCCAGCAGCTCCAGGGAATCTGGAAACACCATATATTTT. V usage is TRBV9 and J usage is TRBJ1-3, with D maybe TRBD1 (5 bases). CDR1 SGDLS and CDR2 YYNGEE come from the germline V gene. Trimming stripped 4 bases from V and 1 base from J, with 9 bases between. The CDR3 extends over 14 amino acids. The whole variable domain, remainder taken from reference TRBV9 and TRBJ1-3, is DSGVTQTPKHLITATGQRVTLRCSPRSGDLSVYWYQQSLDQGLQFLIQYYNGEERAKGNILERFSAQQFPDLHSELNLSSLELGDSALYFCASSSRESGNTIYFGEGSWLTVV.

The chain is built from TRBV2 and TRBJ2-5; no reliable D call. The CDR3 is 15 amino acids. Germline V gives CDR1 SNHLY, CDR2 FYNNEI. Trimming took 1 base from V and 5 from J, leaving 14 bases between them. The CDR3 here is CASSEGQLRWETQYF. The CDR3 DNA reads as TGTGCCAGCAGTGAAGGTCAGCTGAGGTGGGAGACCCAGTACTTC.

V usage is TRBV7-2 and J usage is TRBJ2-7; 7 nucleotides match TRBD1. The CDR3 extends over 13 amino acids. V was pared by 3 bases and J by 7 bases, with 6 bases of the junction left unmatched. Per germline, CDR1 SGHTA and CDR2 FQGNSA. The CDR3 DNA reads TGTGCCAGCAGCTTGGTAGGGGGCGGAGAGCAGTACTTC. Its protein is CASSLVGGGEQYF.